This record looks at one T cell receptor (beta chain) sequence and its context. Its antigen is as yet unknown. Library construction involved attaching unique molecular identifiers to individual cDNA molecules, which allowed quantitative, reproducible TCR counting. From the RACE reads, TCRdb called clonotypes with MiXCR, one entry per CDR3 protein. Here the sample spans 300,000 to 450,000 distinct CDR3 sequences, 5% to 6.5% being singletons. This sample was included in a study of human T cells and chemical hapten exposure. Overall study: Patients, largely female, had alopecia areata, totalis or universalis. The study traced per-sample TCR yield variation mainly to small differences in pooled library volumes. Study findings and constraints: It was expanded TCRs that formed significantly more large CDR3 similarity clusters than controls did.

Time point given: pre-sensitization, week 0. The treatment: therapeutic diphenylcyclopropenone sensitization with weekly scalp DPC. In germline, CDR1 is SGHTA, CDR2 FQGNSA. V was trimmed by 5 bases and J by 6 bases, leaving 10 bases between them. The CDR3 runs 12 residues. The sequencing here drew on whole blood, taken in connection with sensitization to the hapten diphenylcyclopropenone (DPC). This receptor was taken from a woman aged 50 to 60 with alopecia areata. Some clones in this sample may be carry-over from other donors' samples. The chain is built from TRBV7-2 and TRBJ1-1, with D unresolved. In DNA, the CDR3 is TGTGCCAGCAGCCGACGGCCACCTGAAGCTTTCTTT. Protein product: CASSRRPPEAFF.